The 26 T cell receptor beta chains below come from one sample, sequenced in a study of cytomegalovirus exposure and HLA in healthy donors. Sequenced by immunoSEQ multiplex PCR; TCRdb stores in-frame clones only, minus some. The table has about 360,000 clones, about nine tenths seen once. Sequenced input: PBMCs. The receptor set was obtained from a woman aged 18-30 years in good health and CMV-seronegative.

This clone was found once. J is TRBJ1-4 and V is TRBV7-8, with D possibly matching TRBD1 (5 bases). Trimming removed 7 bases at V and 4 bases at J, with 13 bases between. The germline gives CDR1 SGHVS, CDR2 FQNEAQ. CDR3 length equals 14 residues. The CDR3 spells CASTLRDGNEKLFF. Here the CDR3 DNA reads TGTGCCAGCACCTTGCGGGACGGTAATGAAAAACTGTTTTTT.

The rearrangement joins TRBV30 to TRBJ2-1; TRBD2 aligns across 14 bases. The CDR3 extends over 15 amino acids. Looked up from germline, CDR1 is GTSNPN and CDR2 is SVGIG (reference sequence). V lost 4 bases, J lost 6 bases, and 5 bases stayed unmatched. The CDR3 coding sequence is TGTGCCTGGACTACCGGGACTAGCGGGGGCAATGAGCAGTTCTTC. Its translation is CAWTTGTSGGNEQFF.

This chain links TRBV7-9 with TRBJ2-2; 9 bases align to TRBD1. Germline CDR1 is SEHNR and CDR2 is FQNEAQ (reference sequence). V lost 8 bases and J lost 1; bases outside the gene matches: 8. The CDR3 is 16 residues long. The CDR3 region is CASPPGGQGNTGELFF. In DNA, the CDR3 is TGTGCCAGCCCCCCGGGGGGACAGGGGAACACCGGGGAGCTGTTTTTT.

The chain is built from TRBV5-1 and TRBJ2-3, with D possibly being TRBD1 (5 bases). V gave up 7 bases and J gave up 1 base, with 13 bases separating them. The CDR3 is 14 residues long. The germline CDR1 and CDR2 sequences are SGHRS and YFSETQ. For the CDR3, the DNA is TGCGCCAGCGATCCGGGCAGGGGCACAGATACGCAGTATTTT. This sequence encodes CASDPGRGTDTQYF.

This clone was observed once. The chain recombines TRBV28 with TRBJ1-1; 8 positions agree with TRBD1. The CDR3 is made up of 14 amino acids. J lost 6 bases, V lost 8 bases, and 11 bases had no gene match. CDR1 is MDHEN and CDR2 is SYDVKM in the germline V gene. CDR3 loop: CASLTGAPRPEAFF. The CDR3 DNA sequence: TGTGCCAGCCTGACAGGGGCCCCAAGACCTGAAGCTTTCTTT. Combining the CDR3 with reference TRBV28 and TRBJ1-1 gives the whole variable domain DVKVTQSSRYLVKRTGEKVFLECVQDMDHENMFWYRQDPGLGLRLIYFSYDVKMKEKGDIPEGYSVSREKKERFSLILESASTNQTSMYLCASLTGAPRPEAFFGQGTRLTVV.

The V call is TRBV10-2, the J call TRBJ2-7, with 10 bases that match TRBD2. CDR1 WSHSY and CDR2 SAAADI come from the germline V gene. V lost 5 bases to trimming and J lost 4 bases; unmatched junction nucleotides: 5. There are 14 residues in the CDR3. This CDR3 reads CASSPAGLAYEQYF. In DNA form, the CDR3 reads TGCGCCAGCAGTCCAGCGGGACTAGCGTACGAGCAGTACTTC.

The chain is built from TRBV9 and TRBJ1-2, with TRBD1 matching 10 bases. Losses at the gene ends were 3 bases for V and 8 bases for J; bases not matched to a gene: 7. This CDR3 spans 14 amino acids. Germline V gene data show CDR1 as SGDLS and CDR2 as YYNGEE. CDR3: CASSAGTGVGGYTF. In nucleotides, the CDR3 is TGTGCCAGCAGCGCAGGGACAGGGGTAGGCGGCTACACCTTC.

This clone was recorded a few times. Germline and junction disagree at one end, which may indicate a read error. The rearrangement links TRBV2 to TRBJ1-2; D may be TRBD1 (5 bases). Germline CDR1 and CDR2: SNHLY and FYNNEI. The CDR3 runs to 11 residues. The CDR3 sequence is CASSRPPTAIF. Written as DNA, the CDR3 is TGTGCCAGCAGCCGCCCCCCGACAGCCATCTTC.

This chain joins TRBV5-1 and TRBJ1-1, with D perhaps matching TRBD1 (6 bases). The length of the CDR3 is 17 residues. Between the trimmed V and J ends, which lost 0 bases and 0 bases, there was a span of 15 bases. Germline CDR1 SGHRS, CDR2 YFSETQ. CDR3 nucleotide sequence: TGCGCCAGCAGCTTGGGAGACAGGATGACGATGAACACTGAAGCTTTCTTT. Its translation: CASSLGDRMTMNTEAFF.

The V call is TRBV28, the J call TRBJ2-3; D remains ambiguous. Germline CDR1 is MDHEN and CDR2 is SYDVKM. The V gene lost 1 base and the J gene lost 0 bases, with 8 bases spanning the gap. This CDR3 contains 15 residues. CDR3 amino acids: CASSLFPTSTDTQYF. The CDR3 nucleotides are TGTGCCAGCAGTTTATTTCCGACTAGCACAGATACGCAGTATTTT. Filled out from reference TRBV28 and TRBJ2-3, the complete variable domain reads DVKVTQSSRYLVKRTGEKVFLECVQDMDHENMFWYRQDPGLGLRLIYFSYDVKMKEKGDIPEGYSVSREKKERFSLILESASTNQTSMYLCASSLFPTSTDTQYFGPGTRLTVL.

This chain links TRBV4-1 with TRBJ2-1; D remains ambiguous. CDR3 length: 15 amino acids. Trimming stripped 1 base from V and 2 bases from J, with 9 bases between. Germline CDR1 and CDR2: MGHRA and YSYEKL. Here the CDR3 DNA reads TGCGCCAGCAGCCAAGGTCCAGATACCTACAATGAGCAGTTCTTC. It yields the protein CASSQGPDTYNEQFF.

This rearrangement joins TRBV30 to TRBJ2-1; TRBD2 matches 14 bases. The germline V gene has CDR1 GTSNPN and CDR2 SVGIG (reference sequence). The CDR3 length is 19 residues. With V trimmed by 1 base and J by 0 bases, 8 bases remained unmatched. The CDR3 nucleotides read TGTGCCTGGAGTGAAGCCGGACTAGCGGGAGGTAACTCCTACAATGAGCAGTTCTTC. Protein product: CAWSEAGLAGGNSYNEQFF.

The J gene is TRBJ2-7, the V gene TRBV4-1, with 12 bases identical to TRBD2. The J segment lost 2 bases and the V segment lost 4 bases, leaving 6 bases of the junction unmatched. Germline values: CDR1 MGHRA, CDR2 YSYEKL. This CDR3 is 16 amino acids long. CDR3 loop: CASSLDASGGAYEQYF. The DNA for the CDR3 is TGCGCCAGCAGCCTCGACGCTAGCGGGGGGGCCTACGAGCAGTACTTC.

The rearrangement links TRBV9 to TRBJ1-6; D is possibly TRBD1 (5 bases). Germline values: CDR1 SGDLS, CDR2 YYNGEE. Trimming took off 0 bases at V and 8 bases at J, with 12 bases between the two ends. CDR3 length: 15 residues. CDR3 loop: CASSVGQRSDSPLHF. In DNA form, the CDR3 reads TGTGCCAGCAGCGTAGGACAGAGGAGTGATTCACCCCTCCACTTT.

The V gene is TRBV7-9, the J gene TRBJ1-5; TRBD1 matches 7 bases. CDR3 size: 15 residues. V was pared by 5 bases and J by 0 bases, with 4 bases of the junction left unmatched. CDR1 and CDR2 (germline): SEHNR, FQNEAQ (reference sequence). The CDR3 sequence: CASSAGTVSNQPQHF. As DNA, the CDR3 is TGTGCCAGCAGCGCCGGGACAGTTAGCAATCAGCCCCAGCATTTT.

This clone was seen just once. The chain has TRBV5-1 and TRBJ1-1, with 9 bases that match TRBD1. V lost 3 bases, J lost 3 bases, and 9 bases stayed unmatched. CDR1 is SGHRS, CDR2 YFSETQ, per germline. The CDR3 covers 16 residues. For the CDR3, the DNA is TGCGCCAGCAGCTCCCGGGACAGGGTCAGGGACACTGAAGCTTTCTTT. It is translated as CASSSRDRVRDTEAFF.

The J gene is TRBJ2-3, the V gene TRBV6-5, with 9 bases lining up with TRBD2. The J segment lost 8 bases and the V segment lost 5 bases, leaving 11 bases of the junction unmatched. Germline-derived CDR1 and CDR2 are MNHEY and SVGAGI. CDR3 size: 15 residues. CDR3 coding DNA: TGTGCCAGCAGTACCTCGGGACTAGCAGCCACTACGCAGTATTTT. It specifies CASSTSGLAATTQYF.

The chain has TRBV27 and TRBJ2-7; 8 nucleotides line up with TRBD2. CDR1 MNHEY and CDR2 SMNVEV come from the germline V gene (reference sequence). The CDR3 has 15 amino acids. With V trimmed by 4 bases and J by 0 bases, 5 bases remained unmatched. The CDR3 nucleotides are TGTGCCAGCAGTTCCCCAGCGGGAGCCTCCTACGAGCAGTACTTC. Its protein is CASSSPAGASYEQYF.

The rearrangement joins TRBV27 to TRBJ2-7; D possibly corresponds to TRBD1 (6 bases). The CDR3 extends over 13 amino acids. The V gene lost 5 bases and the J gene lost 3 bases, with 11 bases spanning the gap. Germline CDR1 is MNHEY and CDR2 is SMNVEV (reference sequence). As DNA, the CDR3 is TGTGCCAGCAGTCCTTGGGACAACTACGAGCAGTACTTC. It specifies CASSPWDNYEQYF.

The chain uses TRBV6-5 and TRBJ2-3; no clear D gene. CDR3 length equals 13 residues. V was shortened by 6 bases and J by 0 bases, with 7 bases between the two germline ends. The germline V gene has CDR1 MNHEY and CDR2 SVGAGI. CDR3 in DNA: TGTGCCAGCAGAATAACTAGCACAGATACGCAGTATTTT. Translation gives CASRITSTDTQYF.

The gene calls are TRBV7-6 and TRBJ2-7; TRBD2 aligns across 7 bases. In germline, CDR1 is SGHVS, CDR2 FNYEAQ. The CDR3 totals 16 residues. V trimming: 5 bases; J trimming: 2 bases; junction bases outside the gene matches: 12. The DNA for the CDR3 is TGTGCCAGCAGCCCTAGGGCGCGGGAGAGACCCTACGAGCAGTACTTC. Its protein is CASSPRARERPYEQYF. The full variable domain, with the rest looked up from reference TRBV7-6 and TRBJ2-7, is GAGVSQSPRYKVTKRGQDVALRCDPISGHVSLYWYRQALGQGPEFLTYFNYEAQQDKSGLPNDRFSAERPEGSISTLTIQRTEQRDSAMYRCASSPRARERPYEQYFGPGTRLTVT.

The V call is TRBV6-1, the J call TRBJ1-1; 7 positions agree with TRBD1. This CDR3 has 14 residues. Germline loops: CDR1 MNHNS, CDR2 SASEGT. J was trimmed by 3 bases and V by 2 bases; bases with no gene match: 3. The CDR3: CASSEQGGDTEAFF. The CDR3 region has the DNA TGTGCCAGCAGTGAACAGGGGGGAGACACTGAAGCTTTCTTT.

The chain employs TRBV13 and TRBJ2-5; 8 bases align to TRBD2. J was trimmed by 4 bases and V by 5 bases; bases with no gene match: 9. The V gene's germline CDR1 is PRHDT and CDR2 FYEKMQ (reference sequence). The CDR3 extends over 15 amino acids. This chain's CDR3 is CASSTFRAGGETQYF. In DNA form, the CDR3 reads TGTGCCAGCAGCACGTTTAGGGCGGGGGGAGAGACCCAGTACTTC.

The chain is built from TRBV5-6 and TRBJ2-7, with TRBD1 as a possible D gene (5 bases). CDR3 size: 14 residues. Germline V gene data show CDR1 as SGHDT and CDR2 as YYEEEE. With 0 bases removed from V and 3 bases from J, the gap between germline ends came to 10 bases. CDR3 region: CASSLVLQDYEQYF. The CDR3 nucleotides read TGTGCCAGCAGCTTGGTTCTACAGGACTACGAGCAGTACTTC.

CDR3 loop: CAWRGGAKNIQYF. In nucleotides, the CDR3 is TGTGCCTGGAGGGGGGGAGCCAAAAACATTCAGTACTTC. V and J are TRBV30 and TRBJ2-4; the D gene is possibly TRBD2 (6 bases). Trimming removed 3 bases from V and 0 bases from J, with 6 bases in between. The CDR3 is made up of 13 amino acids. Germline V lookup: CDR1 GTSNPN, CDR2 SVGIG (reference sequence).

J is TRBJ1-1 and V is TRBV7-2, with D perhaps TRBD1 (6 bases). The CDR3 has 13 residues. V lost 5 bases to trimming and J lost 5 bases, with 12 bases between them. CDR1 and CDR2 (germline): SGHTA, FQGNSA. The CDR3 loop is CASSTQQGTEAFF. In DNA form, the CDR3 reads TGTGCCAGCAGCACCCAACAGGGTACTGAAGCTTTCTTT.